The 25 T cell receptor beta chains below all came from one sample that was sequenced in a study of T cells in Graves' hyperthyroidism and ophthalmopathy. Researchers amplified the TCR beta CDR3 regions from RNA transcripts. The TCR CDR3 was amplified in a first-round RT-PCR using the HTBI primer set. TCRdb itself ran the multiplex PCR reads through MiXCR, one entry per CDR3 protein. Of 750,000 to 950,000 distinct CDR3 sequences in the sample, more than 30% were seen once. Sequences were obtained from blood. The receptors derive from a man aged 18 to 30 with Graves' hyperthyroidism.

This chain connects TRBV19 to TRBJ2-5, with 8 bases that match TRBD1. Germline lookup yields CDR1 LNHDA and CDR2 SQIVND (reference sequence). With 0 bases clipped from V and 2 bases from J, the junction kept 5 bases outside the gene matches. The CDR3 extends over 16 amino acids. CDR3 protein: CASSIDRGQGQETQYF. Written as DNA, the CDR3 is TGTGCCAGTAGTATAGACCGAGGACAGGGTCAAGAGACCCAGTACTTC. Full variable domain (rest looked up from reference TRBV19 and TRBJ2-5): DGGITQSPKYLFRKEGQNVTLSCEQNLNHDAMYWYRQDPGQGLRLIYYSQIVNDFQKGDIAEGYSVSREKKESFPLTVTSAQKNPTAFYLCASSIDRGQGQETQYFGPGTRLLVL.

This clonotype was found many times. The CDR3 protein is CASDGSGNTIYF. The CDR3 nucleotides read TGTGCCAGCGACGGCTCTGGAAACACCATATATTTT. The rearrangement joins TRBV7-9 to TRBJ1-3; no clear D gene. V gave up 8 bases and J gave up 0 bases, with 5 bases separating them. In germline, CDR1 is SEHNR, CDR2 FQNEAQ (reference sequence). There are 12 residues in the CDR3.

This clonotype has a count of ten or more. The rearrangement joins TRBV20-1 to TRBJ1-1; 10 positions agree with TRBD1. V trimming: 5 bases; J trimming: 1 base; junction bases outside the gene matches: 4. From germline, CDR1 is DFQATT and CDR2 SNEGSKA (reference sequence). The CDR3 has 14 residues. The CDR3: CSARTGGPNTEAFF. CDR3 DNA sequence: TGCAGTGCTCGGACAGGGGGACCGAACACTGAAGCTTTCTTT.

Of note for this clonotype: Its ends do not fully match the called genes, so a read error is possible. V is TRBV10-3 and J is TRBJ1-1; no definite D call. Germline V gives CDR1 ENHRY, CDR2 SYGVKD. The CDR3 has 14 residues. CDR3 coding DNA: TGTGTCATCAGTGAGTCGAAGGTAAACACTGAGGCTTTCTTT. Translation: CVISESKVNTEAFF.

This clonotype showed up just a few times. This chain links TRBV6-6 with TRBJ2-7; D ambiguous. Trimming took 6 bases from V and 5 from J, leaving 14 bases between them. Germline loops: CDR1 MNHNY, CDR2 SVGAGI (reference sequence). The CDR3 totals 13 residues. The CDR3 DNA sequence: TGTGCCAGCAGAAGCAGGATAAATCACGAGCAGTACTTC. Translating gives CASRSRINHEQYF.

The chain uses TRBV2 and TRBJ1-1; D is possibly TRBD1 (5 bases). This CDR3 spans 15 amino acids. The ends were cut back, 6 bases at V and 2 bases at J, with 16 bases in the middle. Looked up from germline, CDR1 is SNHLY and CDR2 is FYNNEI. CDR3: CASRALADNNTEAFF. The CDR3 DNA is TGTGCCAGCAGAGCTCTGGCGGACAACAACACTGAAGCTTTCTTT.

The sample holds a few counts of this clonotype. The CDR3 here is CASSQEGLDSQETQYF. DNA for the CDR3: TGTGCCAGCAGCCAAGAAGGGCTGGACAGTCAAGAGACCCAGTACTTC. The chain uses TRBV4-2 and TRBJ2-5, with D perhaps TRBD1 (6 bases). This CDR3 has 16 residues. The germline V gene encodes CDR1 LGHNA and CDR2 YNFKEQ. Trimming left V 0 bases short and J 2 bases short, with 13 bases between.

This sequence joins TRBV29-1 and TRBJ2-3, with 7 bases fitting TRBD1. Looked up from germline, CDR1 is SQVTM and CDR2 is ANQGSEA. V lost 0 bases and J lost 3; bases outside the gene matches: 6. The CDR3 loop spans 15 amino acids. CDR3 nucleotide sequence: TGCAGCGTTGAAGAGACAGGGTCCAGTACAGATACGCAGTATTTT. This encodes CSVEETGSSTDTQYF.

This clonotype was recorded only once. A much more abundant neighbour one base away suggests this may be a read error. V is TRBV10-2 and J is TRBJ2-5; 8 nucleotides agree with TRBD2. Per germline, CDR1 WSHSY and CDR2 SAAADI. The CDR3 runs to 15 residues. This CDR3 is CASSDSRGVQETRYF. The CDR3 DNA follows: TGCGCCAGCAGTGACTCGCGGGGGGTCCAAGAGACCCGGTACTTC.

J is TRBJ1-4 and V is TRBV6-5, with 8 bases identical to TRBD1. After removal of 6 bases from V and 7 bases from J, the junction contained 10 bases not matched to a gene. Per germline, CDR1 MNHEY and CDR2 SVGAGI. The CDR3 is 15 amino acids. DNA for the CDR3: TGTGCCAGCAGAACGCTCGGACAGGGTGGTGAAAAACTGTTTTTT. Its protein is CASRTLGQGGEKLFF.

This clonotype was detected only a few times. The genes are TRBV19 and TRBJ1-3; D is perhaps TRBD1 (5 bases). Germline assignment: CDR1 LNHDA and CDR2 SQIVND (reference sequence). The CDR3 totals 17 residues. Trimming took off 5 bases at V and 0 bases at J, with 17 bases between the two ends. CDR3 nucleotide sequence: TGTGCCAGTAGTGAAGCGGGGCAGATAGACTCTGGAAACACCATATATTTT. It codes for CASSEAGQIDSGNTIYF. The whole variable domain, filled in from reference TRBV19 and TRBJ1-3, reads DGGITQSPKYLFRKEGQNVTLSCEQNLNHDAMYWYRQDPGQGLRLIYYSQIVNDFQKGDIAEGYSVSREKKESFPLTVTSAQKNPTAFYLCASSEAGQIDSGNTIYFGEGSWLTVV.

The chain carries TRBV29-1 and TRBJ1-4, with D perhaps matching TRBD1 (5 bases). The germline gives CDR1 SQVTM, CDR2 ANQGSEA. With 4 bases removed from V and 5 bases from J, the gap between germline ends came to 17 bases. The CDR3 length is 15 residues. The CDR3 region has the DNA TGCAGCGTTGCGGCGGGGGAGGGTGGGAATGAAAAACTGTTTTTT. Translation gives CSVAAGEGGNEKLFF.

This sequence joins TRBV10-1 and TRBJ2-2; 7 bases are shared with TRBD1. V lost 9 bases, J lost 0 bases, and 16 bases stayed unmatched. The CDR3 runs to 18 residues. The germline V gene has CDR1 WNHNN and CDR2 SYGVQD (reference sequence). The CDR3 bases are TGCGCCAGACCGAATTCCGGACAGGAATCCGCGAACACCGGGGAGCTGTTTTTT. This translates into CARPNSGQESANTGELFF.

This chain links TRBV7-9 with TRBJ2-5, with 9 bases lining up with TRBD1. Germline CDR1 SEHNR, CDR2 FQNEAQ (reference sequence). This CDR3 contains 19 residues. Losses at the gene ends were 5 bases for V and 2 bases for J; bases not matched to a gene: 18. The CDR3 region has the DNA TGTGCCAGCAGCCCTAGGGACAGGGCTGACGGCGGAGGGCAAGAGACCCAGTACTTC. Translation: CASSPRDRADGGGQETQYF.

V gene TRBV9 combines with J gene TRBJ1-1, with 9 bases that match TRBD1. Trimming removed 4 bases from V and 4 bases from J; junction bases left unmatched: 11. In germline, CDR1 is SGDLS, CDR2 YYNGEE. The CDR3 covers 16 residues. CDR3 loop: CASSSGTGRMSTEAFF. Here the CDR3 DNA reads TGTGCCAGCAGCTCCGGGACAGGGCGGATGAGCACTGAAGCTTTCTTT. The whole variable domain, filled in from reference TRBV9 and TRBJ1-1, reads DSGVTQTPKHLITATGQRVTLRCSPRSGDLSVYWYQQSLDQGLQFLIQYYNGEERAKGNILERFSAQQFPDLHSELNLSSLELGDSALYFCASSSGTGRMSTEAFFGQGTRLTVV.

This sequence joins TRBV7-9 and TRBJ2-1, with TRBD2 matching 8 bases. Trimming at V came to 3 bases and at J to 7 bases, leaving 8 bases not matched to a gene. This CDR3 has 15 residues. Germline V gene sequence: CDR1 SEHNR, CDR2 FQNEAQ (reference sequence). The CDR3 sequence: CASSFSAGDANEQFF. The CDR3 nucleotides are TGTGCCAGCAGCTTCTCAGCGGGAGATGCGAATGAGCAGTTCTTC.

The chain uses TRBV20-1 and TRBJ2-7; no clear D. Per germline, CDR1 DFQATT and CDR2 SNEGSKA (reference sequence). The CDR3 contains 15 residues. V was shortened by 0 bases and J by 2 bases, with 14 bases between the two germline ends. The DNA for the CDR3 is TGCAGTGCTAGAGATCATTCTAGTTCGGCCTACGAGCAGTACTTC. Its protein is CSARDHSSSAYEQYF.

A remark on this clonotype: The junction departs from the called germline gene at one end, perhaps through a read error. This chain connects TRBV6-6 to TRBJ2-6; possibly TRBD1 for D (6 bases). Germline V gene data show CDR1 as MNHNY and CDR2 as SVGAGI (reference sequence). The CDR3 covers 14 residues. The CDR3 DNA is TGTGCCAGCAGTTCGCCGGGACAACTGGACACTGAAGCTTTC. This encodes CASSSPGQLDTEAF.

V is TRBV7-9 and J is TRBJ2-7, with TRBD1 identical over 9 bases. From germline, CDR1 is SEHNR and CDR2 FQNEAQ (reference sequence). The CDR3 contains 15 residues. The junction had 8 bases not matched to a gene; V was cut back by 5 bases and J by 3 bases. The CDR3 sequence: CASSTSGQGIYEQYF. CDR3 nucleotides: TGTGCCAGCAGCACCTCGGGACAGGGAATCTACGAGCAGTACTTC.

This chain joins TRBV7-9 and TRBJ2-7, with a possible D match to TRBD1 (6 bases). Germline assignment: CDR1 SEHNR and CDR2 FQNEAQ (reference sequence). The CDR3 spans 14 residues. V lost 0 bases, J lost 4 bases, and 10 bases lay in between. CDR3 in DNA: TGTGCCAGCAGCTTAGCGGCAGGGGATTACGAGCAGTACTTC. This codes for CASSLAAGDYEQYF.

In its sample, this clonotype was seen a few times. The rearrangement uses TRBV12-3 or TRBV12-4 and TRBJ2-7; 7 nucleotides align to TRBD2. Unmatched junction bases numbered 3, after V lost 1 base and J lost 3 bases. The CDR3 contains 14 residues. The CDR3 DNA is TGTGCCAGCAGTTTAGAACTAGCGTACTACGAGCAGTACTTC. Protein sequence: CASSLELAYYEQYF.

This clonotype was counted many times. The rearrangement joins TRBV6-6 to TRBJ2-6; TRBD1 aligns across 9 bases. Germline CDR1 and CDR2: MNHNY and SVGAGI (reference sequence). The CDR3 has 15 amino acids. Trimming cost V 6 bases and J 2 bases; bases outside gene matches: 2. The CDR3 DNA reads TGTGCCAGCAGACGGACAGGGGCTGGGGCCAACGTCCTGACTTTC. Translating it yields CASRRTGAGANVLTF.

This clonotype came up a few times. As DNA, the CDR3 is TGTGCCAGCAGCTCACTAGCGGAAGGGTACCAAGAGACCCAGTACTTC. Encoded protein: CASSSLAEGYQETQYF. V gene TRBV14 combines with J gene TRBJ2-5, with TRBD2 identical over 8 bases. This CDR3 has 16 residues. CDR1 is SGHDN and CDR2 is FVKESK in the germline V gene. Germline trimming cut 5 bases from V and 0 bases from J; bases unmatched to any gene: 8.

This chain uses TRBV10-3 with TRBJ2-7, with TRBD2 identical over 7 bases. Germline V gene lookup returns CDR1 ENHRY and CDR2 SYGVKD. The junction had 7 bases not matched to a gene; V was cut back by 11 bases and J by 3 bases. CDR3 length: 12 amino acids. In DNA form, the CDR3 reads TGTGCCCCAACCGGGGAGGGCTACGAGCAGTACTTC. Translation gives CAPTGEGYEQYF.

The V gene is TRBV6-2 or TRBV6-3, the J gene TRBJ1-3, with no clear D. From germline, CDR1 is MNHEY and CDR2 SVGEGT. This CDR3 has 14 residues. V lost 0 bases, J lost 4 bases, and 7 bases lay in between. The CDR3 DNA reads TGTGCCAGCAGTTACTCCGTGCCCGGAAACACCATATATTTT. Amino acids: CASSYSVPGNTIYF.